The 22 T cell receptor beta chains below were found in one sample sequenced in a study of T-cell memory formation after mild COVID-19. MiXCR, applied by TCRdb to the 5' RACE reads, yields one record per CDR3 protein. The table has a few hundred thousand distinct CDR3 sequences, roughly a sixth seen once. The sample comprised PBMCs or a T cell subset sorted from them (not recorded which). Receptor source: a man aged 18 to 30 who had mild COVID-19 (a few samples of this study predate the infection). Cell type and time point are not known.

The chain joins TRBV11-1 to TRBJ2-7, with D maybe TRBD2 (6 bases). Trimming removed 5 bases from V and 3 bases from J, with 14 bases in between. Per the germline V gene, CDR1 is SGHAT and CDR2 is FQDESV (reference sequence). This CDR3 has 14 amino acids. This chain's CDR3 is CASSPRGSIYEQYF. DNA for the CDR3: TGTGCCAGCAGCCCGCGGGGTTCAATCTACGAGCAGTACTTC.

The chain has TRBV7-3 and TRBJ2-4; D call uncertain. The CDR3 contains 15 residues. Germline V CDR1 and CDR2: SGHTA, FQGTGA. V lost 3 bases and J lost 3, with 12 bases in between. The CDR3 spells CASSLRPADKNIQYF. CDR3 nucleotides: TGTGCCAGCAGCTTGCGACCCGCGGACAAAAACATTCAGTACTTC.

In this sample, this clonotype turned up a few times. The chain recombines TRBV5-5 with TRBJ1-6; 8 bases are shared with TRBD1. Germline-derived CDR1 and CDR2 are SGHKS and YYEKEE (reference sequence). The CDR3 is 15 residues long. Trimming took 3 bases from V and 8 from J; bases not matched to a gene: 7. The CDR3 DNA is TGTGCCAGCAGCTACGGACAGGGAAGGGATTCACCCCTCCACTTT. Its protein product is CASSYGQGRDSPLHF.

This clonotype was detected many times. The chain links TRBV20-1 to TRBJ1-1; 10 nucleotides align to TRBD1. Per germline, CDR1 DFQATT and CDR2 SNEGSKA (reference sequence). V lost 0 bases, J lost 12 bases, and 7 bases stayed unmatched. The CDR3 length is 13 residues. As DNA, the CDR3 is TGCAGTGCTAGAGATCCCGGGACAGGGGAACCTTTCTTT. It translates to CSARDPGTGEPFF.

The chain uses TRBV2 and TRBJ1-5, with 9 bases matching TRBD1. There are 15 residues in the CDR3. The germline CDR1 and CDR2 sequences are SNHLY and FYNNEI. The ends lost 3 bases at V and 6 bases at J; junction bases unmatched: 6. The CDR3 protein is CASSDGTGFSQPQHF. Written as DNA, the CDR3 is TGTGCCAGCAGTGACGGGACAGGGTTCAGTCAGCCCCAGCATTTT.

This clonotype was seen more than once but under ten times. The V call is TRBV7-3, the J call TRBJ2-1; no firm D call. CDR3 size: 15 residues. V lost 5 bases and J 2 bases, leaving 13 bases between the germline ends. Germline CDR1 reads SGHTA; CDR2 reads FQGTGA. Here the CDR3 reads CASSPGPFTYNEQFF. The CDR3 nucleotides are TGTGCCAGCAGCCCAGGTCCGTTTACCTACAATGAGCAGTTCTTC.

A few counts support this clonotype. J is TRBJ2-7 and V is TRBV15, with D possibly called TRBD1 or TRBD2 (5 bases each). The V end was cut by 0 bases, the J end by 7 bases, with 16 bases between. Germline-derived CDR1 and CDR2 are LNHNV and YYDKDF (reference sequence). This CDR3 comprises 15 residues. CDR3 in amino acids: CATSRDRGRVGEQYF. CDR3 nucleotide sequence: TGTGCCACCAGCAGAGATCGGGGCAGGGTAGGGGAGCAGTACTTC.

The count of this clonotype is one. This rearrangement joins TRBV20-1 to TRBJ2-5, with a weak D call TRBD1 (5 bases). The germline gives CDR1 DFQATT, CDR2 SNEGSKA (reference sequence). Trimming pared 6 bases from V and 3 bases from J, leaving 5 bases between. The CDR3 is 10 amino acids. CDR3 in DNA: TGCAGTGCCAGGGAAGAGACCCAGTACTTC. It specifies CSAREETQYF.

The rearrangement uses TRBV20-1 and TRBJ2-5, with D perhaps TRBD1 (5 bases). The CDR3 has 13 amino acids. The V end was cut by 3 bases, the J end by 1 base, with 9 bases between. Germline values: CDR1 DFQATT, CDR2 SNEGSKA (reference sequence). This CDR3 is CSARPDIQETQYF. In DNA, the CDR3 is TGCAGTGCTAGGCCGGACATCCAAGAGACCCAGTACTTC.

The chain uses TRBV20-1 and TRBJ1-2, with D possibly matching TRBD1 (5 bases). Trimming shortened V by 2 bases and J by 7 bases, and 20 bases separated the two germline ends. The germline CDR1 and CDR2 sequences are DFQATT and SNEGSKA (reference sequence). The CDR3 contains 15 residues. The CDR3 region has the DNA TGCAGTGCTAGATGGCCCACCCTCAGGGCGGCTGGCTACACCTTC. Its translation: CSARWPTLRAAGYTF.

V usage is TRBV7-2 and J usage is TRBJ2-3, with D uncertain. V lost 4 bases to trimming and J lost 6 bases, with 11 bases between them. CDR1 is SGHTA, CDR2 FQGNSA, per germline. There are 13 residues in the CDR3. CDR3 sequence (DNA): TGTGCCAGCAGCTCCGAAAGGTGGGATACGCAGTATTTT. Translation: CASSSERWDTQYF.

The V call is TRBV9, the J call TRBJ2-1; the D gene is possibly TRBD2 (7 bases). The CDR3 covers 15 residues. V was clipped by 0 bases and J by 5 bases, with 12 bases between them. CDR1 and CDR2 (germline): SGDLS, YYNGEE. The CDR3, as DNA: TGTGCCAGCAGCGTAGATGCGGGGGCGGACAATGAGCAGTTCTTC. Translation gives CASSVDAGADNEQFF.

The rearrangement uses TRBV19 and TRBJ1-1; D is uncertain. CDR1 LNHDA and CDR2 SQIVND come from the germline V gene (reference sequence). This CDR3 is 12 amino acids long. V gave up 4 bases and J gave up 6 bases, with 9 bases separating them. CDR3 nucleotide sequence: TGTGCCAGTAGTACCCCGGCCCCTGAAGCTTTCTTT. Its protein is CASSTPAPEAFF.

The genes are TRBV20-1 and TRBJ2-3, with 9 bases matching TRBD2. With V trimmed by 6 bases and J by 2 bases, 9 bases remained unmatched. The CDR3 has 15 residues. From germline, CDR1 is DFQATT and CDR2 SNEGSKA (reference sequence). As DNA, the CDR3 is TGCAGTGCAGGCGCGGCGGGGGGGACCACAGATACGCAGTATTTT. It encodes CSAGAAGGTTDTQYF.

This chain joins TRBV7-2 and TRBJ2-2; D is perhaps TRBD2 (6 bases). The CDR3 covers 15 residues. V lost 4 bases and J 1 base, leaving 10 bases between the germline ends. Germline V gene lookup returns CDR1 SGHTA and CDR2 FQGNSA. The CDR3 DNA follows: TGTGCCAGCAGCTGGGACTCCCGGAACACCGGGGAGCTGTTTTTT. It translates to CASSWDSRNTGELFF. The variable domain in full, with the rest retrieved from reference TRBV7-2 and TRBJ2-2, is GAGVSQSPSNKVTEKGKDVELRCDPISGHTALYWYRQSLGQGLEFLIYFQGNSAPDKSGLPSDRFSAERTGGSVSTLTIQRTQQEDSAVYLCASSWDSRNTGELFFGEGSRLTVL.

The rearrangement joins TRBV7-2 to TRBJ2-5, with 11 bases matching TRBD2. From germline, CDR1 is SGHTA and CDR2 FQGNSA. Trimming took 3 bases from V and 6 from J; bases not matched to a gene: 3. This CDR3 has 14 residues. The CDR3 is CASSFSGGGKTQYF. The CDR3 DNA sequence: TGTGCCAGCAGCTTTAGCGGGGGGGGCAAGACCCAGTACTTC. Using reference TRBV7-2 and TRBJ2-5 for the parts outside the CDR3, the full variable domain is GAGVSQSPSNKVTEKGKDVELRCDPISGHTALYWYRQSLGQGLEFLIYFQGNSAPDKSGLPSDRFSAERTGGSVSTLTIQRTQQEDSAVYLCASSFSGGGKTQYFGPGTRLLVL.

The chain uses TRBV4-1 and TRBJ2-3; D call uncertain. CDR3 length: 14 residues. Trimming left V 2 bases short and J 5 bases short, with 11 bases between. The germline gives CDR1 MGHRA, CDR2 YSYEKL. CDR3: CASSQPSSGDTQYF. The CDR3 DNA follows: TGCGCCAGCAGCCAACCATCCTCCGGAGATACGCAGTATTTT.

The chain uses TRBV4-1 and TRBJ1-6; D ambiguous. Germline CDR1 and CDR2: MGHRA and YSYEKL. The CDR3 covers 14 residues. V lost 6 bases and J lost 2, with 8 bases in between. CDR3: CASRDSAYNSPLHF. For the CDR3, the DNA is TGCGCCAGCAGAGACTCTGCCTATAATTCACCCCTCCACTTT.

This clonotype was seen repeatedly, ten times or more. The chain joins TRBV5-5 to TRBJ2-7; a possible D gene is TRBD2 (7 bases). The V gene's germline CDR1 is SGHKS and CDR2 YYEKEE (reference sequence). V lost 3 bases to trimming and J lost 6 bases, with 13 bases between them. The CDR3 runs to 13 residues. The CDR3 nucleotides are TGTGCCAGCAGCTCGTCGAGGGGGGGCGAGCAGTACGTC. This encodes CASSSSRGGEQYV.

This clonotype appeared many times. This rearrangement joins TRBV28 to TRBJ1-6, with D possibly TRBD1 on 5 matching bases. Germline-derived CDR1 and CDR2 are MDHEN and SYDVKM. The CDR3 has 13 residues. Trimming stripped 7 bases from V and 10 bases from J, with 14 bases between. CDR3 in amino acids: CASTHRGNSPLHF. The CDR3 nucleotides are TGTGCCAGCACCCATAGGGGAAACTCACCCCTCCACTTT. Variable domain in full (rest from reference TRBV28 and TRBJ1-6): DVKVTQSSRYLVKRTGEKVFLECVQDMDHENMFWYRQDPGLGLRLIYFSYDVKMKEKGDIPEGYSVSREKKERFSLILESASTNQTSMYLCASTHRGNSPLHFGNGTRLTVT.

This clonotype has a count of ten or more. The CDR3, as DNA: TGTGCCAGCAGCCATGACAGGGGCGCCTACGAGCAGTACTTC. Its protein product is CASSHDRGAYEQYF. The chain has TRBV6-5 and TRBJ2-7, with TRBD1 identical over 8 bases. Germline V gene sequence: CDR1 MNHEY, CDR2 SVGAGI. This CDR3 comprises 14 residues. V lost 6 bases to trimming and J lost 2 bases; unmatched junction nucleotides: 6.

The chain joins TRBV5-4 to TRBJ1-3; D is uncertain. Per the germline V gene, CDR1 is SGHNT and CDR2 is YYREEE (reference sequence). Trimming removed 1 base from V and 0 bases from J, with 8 bases in between. The CDR3 totals 15 residues. CDR3 coding DNA: TGTGCCAGCAGCTTGTTTGCCAACTCTGGAAACACCATATATTTT. This codes for CASSLFANSGNTIYF. The variable domain in full, completed from reference TRBV5-4 and TRBJ1-3, reads ETGVTQSPTHLIKTRGQQVTLRCSSQSGHNTVSWYQQALGQGPQFIFQYYREEENGRGNFPPRFSGLQFPNYSSELNVNALELDDSALYLCASSLFANSGNTIYFGEGSWLTVV.